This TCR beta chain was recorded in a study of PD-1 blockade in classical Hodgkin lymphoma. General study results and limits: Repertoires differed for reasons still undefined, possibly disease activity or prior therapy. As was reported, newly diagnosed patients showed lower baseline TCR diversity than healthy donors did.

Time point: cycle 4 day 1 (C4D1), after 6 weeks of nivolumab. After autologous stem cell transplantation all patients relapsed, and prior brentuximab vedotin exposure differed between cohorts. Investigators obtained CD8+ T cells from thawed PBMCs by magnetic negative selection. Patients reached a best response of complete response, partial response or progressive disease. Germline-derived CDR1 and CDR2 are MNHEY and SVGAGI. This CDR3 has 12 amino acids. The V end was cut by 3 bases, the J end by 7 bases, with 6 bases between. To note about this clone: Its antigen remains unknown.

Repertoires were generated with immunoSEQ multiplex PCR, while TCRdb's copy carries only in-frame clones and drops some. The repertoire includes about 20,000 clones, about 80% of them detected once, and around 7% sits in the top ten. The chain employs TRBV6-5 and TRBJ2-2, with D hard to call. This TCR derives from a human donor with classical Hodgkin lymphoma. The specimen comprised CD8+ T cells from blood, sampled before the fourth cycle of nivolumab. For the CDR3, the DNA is TGTGCCAGCAGTTATTTGTACGGGGAGCTGTTTTTT. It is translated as CASSYLYGELFF.